This TCR beta chain was sequenced for a study of breast tumors, draining lymph nodes, adjacent tissues. TCRdb analysed the multiplex PCR reads with MiXCR anew, one entry per CDR3 protein. The table has around 130,000 distinct CDR3 sequences, 20% seen once. Samples came from axillary lymph nodes draining the breast cancer. V shed 6 bases, J shed 0 bases, and the junction held 5 bases outside the gene matches. The CDR3 totals 15 residues. CDR1 and CDR2 (germline): MNHEY, SVGAGI. The sample holds many counts of this clonotype. The sample consisted of axillary lymph node tissue. The chain links TRBV6-5 to TRBJ1-5; 7 bases match TRBD1. The receptor comes from a female donor with breast cancer. Some clones in this sample may be carry-over from other donors' samples. CDR3 coding DNA: TGTGCCAGCAGCAAGGACAGGTATAGCAATCAGCCCCAGCATTTT. This codes for CASSKDRYSNQPQHF.